What follows are 16 T cell receptor beta chains derived from one specimen sequenced in a study of blood T cell repertoires in COVID-19. Assay: immunoSEQ multiplex PCR; the TCRdb copy retains only in-frame clones and omits some. The sample contains about 330,000 clones, approximately 92% of which appear only once. The sequenced material came from PBMCs or T cells enriched from blood (not recorded which). These receptors came from a woman younger than 45 who had recovered from COVID-19.

In its sample, this clone was seen a few times. The chain combines TRBV5-6 with TRBJ2-7; the match to TRBD1 covers 9 bases. V lost 5 bases and J lost 7; bases outside the gene matches: 10. This CDR3 spans 14 amino acids. Germline CDR1 and CDR2: SGHDT and YYEEEE. CDR3 nucleotide sequence: TGTGCCAGCAGACCGGGACAGGGTCTAGGAGAGCAGTACTTC. It translates to CASRPGQGLGEQYF.

The CDR3 region is CASSFTLTGVGTEAFF. In DNA, the CDR3 is TGCGCCAGCAGCTTCACTCTTACAGGGGTAGGGACTGAAGCTTTCTTT. The genes are TRBV5-1 and TRBJ1-1, with 7 bases lining up with TRBD1. From germline, CDR1 is SGHRS and CDR2 YFSETQ. This CDR3 region has 16 residues. With V trimmed by 2 bases and J by 5 bases, 12 bases remained unmatched.

The CDR3 sequence: CASSLTGDHYGYTF. In DNA, the CDR3 is TGTGCCAGCTCCTTGACAGGGGACCACTATGGCTACACCTTC. This chain connects TRBV18 to TRBJ1-2; 8 bases fit TRBD1. Germline V gene sequence: CDR1 KGHSH, CDR2 LQKENI. The V segment lost 6 bases and the J segment 3 bases; nucleotides outside the gene matches: 6. This CDR3 comprises 14 residues.

The chain uses TRBV4-2 and TRBJ1-2, with TRBD1 matching over 9 bases. The junction had 9 bases not matched to a gene; V was cut back by 6 bases and J by 4 bases. The CDR3 loop spans 15 amino acids. Germline loops: CDR1 LGHNA, CDR2 YNFKEQ. CDR3 nucleotide sequence: TGTGCCAGCAGACCAACAGGGGGCGCAGGCTATGGCTACACCTTC. The encoded protein is CASRPTGGAGYGYTF.

The chain couples TRBV4-1 to TRBJ1-1, with D perhaps TRBD1 (6 bases). In germline, CDR1 is MGHRA, CDR2 YSYEKL. The CDR3 is 17 residues long. V lost 3 bases, J lost 0 bases, and 17 bases lay in between. CDR3 DNA: TGCGCCAGCAGCCACCCAGGGCGGGGGCTCATGAACACTGAAGCTTTCTTT. Residues: CASSHPGRGLMNTEAFF.

In its sample, this clone was seen a few times. The chain couples TRBV7-2 to TRBJ1-6; possible D gene TRBD1, 5 bases. The germline V and J ends were trimmed by 1 base and 9 bases, with 13 bases remaining between them. CDR3 length: 15 residues. Germline assignment: CDR1 SGHTA and CDR2 FQGNSA. As DNA, the CDR3 is TGTGCCAGCAGCTTAGACCGGGCCGGGGGTTCACCCCTCCACTTT. Its translation is CASSLDRAGGSPLHF.

This clone has only a few counts. The V and J genes are TRBV4-1 and TRBJ2-7; D might be TRBD2 (5 bases). The germline gives CDR1 MGHRA, CDR2 YSYEKL. V was shortened by 2 bases and J by 4 bases, with 12 bases between the two germline ends. This CDR3 spans 14 amino acids. The CDR3 spells CASSQYRDTYEQYF. The CDR3 nucleotides read TGCGCCAGCAGCCAATATCGGGATACTTACGAGCAGTACTTC.

V gene TRBV6-5 combines with J gene TRBJ1-1; 8 bases match TRBD1. The germline gives CDR1 MNHEY, CDR2 SVGAGI. There are 15 residues in the CDR3. J gave up 4 bases and V 2 bases, and 6 bases lay outside the gene matches. This CDR3 reads CASSYRQGIGTEAFF. The DNA of the CDR3 is TGTGCCAGCAGTTACCGACAGGGGATTGGCACTGAAGCTTTCTTT.

The rearrangement joins TRBV5-8 to TRBJ2-3; maybe TRBD2 (5 bases). V lost 3 bases and J lost 6, with 14 bases in between. CDR1 SGHTS and CDR2 YDEGEE come from the germline V gene. This CDR3 has 14 amino acids. The CDR3 DNA follows: TGTGCCAGCAGCTCCCGAGGGCCCATGGATACGCAGTATTTT. Protein sequence: CASSSRGPMDTQYF.

V gene TRBV28 combines with J gene TRBJ1-2; perhaps TRBD1 as D (5 bases). From germline, CDR1 is MDHEN and CDR2 SYDVKM. The CDR3 loop spans 15 amino acids. V shed 2 bases and J shed 5 bases, with 15 bases lying between them. This chain's CDR3 is CASSLDPTTAYGYTF. The CDR3 coding sequence is TGTGCCAGCAGTTTAGACCCAACGACAGCATATGGCTACACCTTC.

This chain connects TRBV5-4 to TRBJ1-6; D is perhaps TRBD1 (5 bases). V dropped 6 bases and J dropped 7 bases, with 14 bases sitting between them. Looked up from germline, CDR1 is SGHNT and CDR2 is YYREEE (reference sequence). This CDR3 has 14 residues. CDR3 in amino acids: CASTPDILNSPLHF. CDR3 sequence (DNA): TGTGCCAGCACCCCGGACATACTGAATTCACCCCTCCACTTT.

The chain links TRBV24-1 to TRBJ2-1; 12 positions match TRBD2. Trimming at V came to 6 bases and at J to 10 bases, leaving 9 bases not matched to a gene. This CDR3 contains 15 residues. Germline values: CDR1 KGHDR, CDR2 SFDVKD. CDR3 nucleotides: TGTGCCACCAGTCCCCCTAGCGGGAGGGCCGAGGAGCAGTTCTTC. This encodes CATSPPSGRAEEQFF.

This chain joins TRBV3-1 (or the pseudogene TRBV3-2) and TRBJ2-3; possibly TRBD2 for D (6 bases). The V end was cut by 1 base, the J end by 1 base, with 6 bases between. CDR1 is LGHDT, CDR2 YNNKEL, per germline (reference sequence). This CDR3 has 14 residues. As DNA, the CDR3 is TGTGCCAGCAGCCAAGGGGGGGGCACAGATACGCAGTATTTT. It specifies CASSQGGGTDTQYF.

The chain employs TRBV7-3 and TRBJ2-1, with a tentative D call TRBD1 (5 bases). CDR3 length: 14 amino acids. The germline V gene encodes CDR1 SGHTA and CDR2 FQGTGA. Trimming cost V 5 bases and J 3 bases, with 11 bases left between them. This CDR3 is CASSPTDSYNEQFF. CDR3 nucleotide sequence: TGTGCCAGCAGCCCCACTGACAGCTACAATGAGCAGTTCTTC. The full variable domain, in which reference TRBV7-3 and TRBJ2-1 provide the parts outside the CDR3, is GAGVSQTPSNKVTEKGKYVELRCDPISGHTALYWYRQSLGQGPEFLIYFQGTGAADDSGLPNDRFFAVRPEGSVSTLKIQRTERGDSAVYLCASSPTDSYNEQFFGPGTRLTVL.

The chain has TRBV12-3 or TRBV12-4 and TRBJ2-1, with 7 nucleotides matching TRBD2. The CDR3 is 13 amino acids. J gave up 0 bases and V 10 bases, and 3 bases lay outside the gene matches. DNA for the CDR3: TGTGCCACCGGGGGGAGCTCCTACAATGAGCAGTTCTTC. Protein sequence: CATGGSSYNEQFF.

Remarks on this clone: A much larger clone is a single base away; this may be a read error. The V gene is TRBV2, the J gene TRBJ1-2; D remains ambiguous. CDR1 is SNHLY, CDR2 FYNNEI, per germline. CDR3 size: 13 residues. V dropped 6 bases and J dropped 0 bases, with 8 bases sitting between them. The CDR3 DNA reads as TGTGCCAGCAGCCCGGGTTCTAACTATGGCTACACCTTC. As protein: CASSPGSNYGYTF.